This T cell receptor beta chain is drawn from a study of blood T cells in healthy people across ages. Study-level points and caveats: Diversity estimates from one million T cells were considered underestimates.

A second PCR, run for about 7 to 11 cycles, used a sample-barcoded 5' primer plus a J-beta primer mix. The template-switch adaptor was a 5' adaptor with 12 random nucleotides. It tagged each cDNA molecule. Every sample produced at least 3 million CDR3-containing paired-end reads. TCRdb independently ran MiXCR on the 5' RACE reads; one entry per CDR3 protein. The profile shows 1.2 million to 1.5 million distinct CDR3 sequences, approximately 42% of them singletons. This clonotype was picked up a small number of times. Its antigen remains unidentified. V shed 5 bases and J shed 9 bases, with 11 bases lying between them. From germline, CDR1 is MGHRA and CDR2 YSYEKL. The CDR3 is 12 residues long.

Sequencing used blood. This sequence originates from a woman aged 18-29 years in good health. The chain has TRBV4-1 and TRBJ2-1, with no clear D. CDR3 DNA: TGCGCCAGCAGCTCCGCCGGGTTTGAGCAGTTCTTC. It specifies CASSSAGFEQFF.